This entry is about one T cell receptor (beta chain). Its antigen is currently unknown. Time point denoted: pre-treatment sample, taken before nivolumab and TIL therapy. The tumor samples were excised metastases, mostly pleural nodules or supraclavicular lymph nodes. This record belongs to a study of TIL therapy for anti-PD-1-resistant metastatic lung cancer. Study context: Several tumors were EGFR-mutant and two were ALK-rearranged. Study conclusions and caveats: Compared with baseline intratumoral T cells, expanded TIL cultures were more clonal and less diverse (roughly 6.5% vs 31%). Treatment-naive, never-smoker and oncogene-addicted patients were overrepresented in this highly selected cohort.

This was the immunoSEQ v3 assay. Using immunoSEQ multiplex PCR, the repertoire was profiled, and TCRdb retains in-frame clones only, with some absent. The table records 45,000 to 60,000 clones, 65% to 80% of them present only once. The sequence derives from a person between 25 and 79 years old with non-small cell lung cancer. The material sequenced was tumor tissue, taken at baseline.

The DNA for the CDR3 is TGTGCCAGCAGCGTAGCCCAGAGGATGACCTCTGGGGCCAACGTCCTGACTTTC. Translated: CASSVAQRMTSGANVLTF. This rearrangement joins TRBV9 to TRBJ2-6, with no clear D. Trimming shortened V by 0 bases and J by 0 bases, and 13 bases separated the two germline ends. The germline V gene has CDR1 SGDLS and CDR2 YYNGEE. The CDR3 consists of 18 residues.